The 3 T cell receptor beta chains below all came from one sample that was sequenced in a study of shared clonotypes between healthy human individuals. Assay used: immunoSEQ multiplex PCR; TCRdb lists only in-frame clones, some missing. The sample yields approximately 2.1 million clones, approximately 93% seen once. Sample: naive CD4+ T cells from PBMCs. Subset denoted: CD45RA+ positively selected. The receptors originated from a man between 18 and 35 years old in good health. Some clones in this sample may be carry-over from other donors' samples.

This chain connects TRBV11-2 to TRBJ2-7, with 9 bases that match TRBD2. The CDR3 consists of 17 residues. V trimming: 3 bases; J trimming: 5 bases; junction bases outside the gene matches: 14. Germline CDR1 reads SGHAT; CDR2 reads FQNNGV. CDR3 nucleotide sequence: TGTGCCAGCAGCTTTAGCGGGGGTCCGGGAGGAGTCCACGAGCAGTACTTC. It translates to CASSFSGGPGGVHEQYF.

About this clone itself: Different DNA sequences within this sample yield the same CDR3. This chain uses TRBV6-5 with TRBJ2-7; D is ambiguous. Trimming cost V 0 bases and J 0 bases, with 6 bases left between them. CDR1 and CDR2 from the germline V gene are MNHEY and SVGAGI. The CDR3 runs 14 residues. CDR3 in DNA: TGTGCCAGCAGTTACTCGGGTAGCTCCTACGAGCAGTACTTC. Its protein product is CASSYSGSSYEQYF.

The chain carries TRBV28 and TRBJ2-4; maybe TRBD1 (5 bases). Germline V gene data show CDR1 as MDHEN and CDR2 as SYDVKM. V lost 2 bases and J lost 3, with 11 bases in between. This CDR3 comprises 15 residues. The CDR3 DNA follows: TGTGCCAGCAGTTTAGGGGCCCTGGGCAAAAACATTCAGTACTTC. Its translation is CASSLGALGKNIQYF. Using reference TRBV28 and TRBJ2-4 for the parts outside the CDR3, the full variable domain is DVKVTQSSRYLVKRTGEKVFLECVQDMDHENMFWYRQDPGLGLRLIYFSYDVKMKEKGDIPEGYSVSREKKERFSLILESASTNQTSMYLCASSLGALGKNIQYFGAGTRLSVL.